This TCR beta chain was recorded in a study of blood T cell repertoires in COVID-19. V lost 3 bases and J 4 bases, leaving 10 bases between the germline ends. Germline CDR1 is LGHDT and CDR2 is YNNKEL (reference sequence). There are 14 residues in the CDR3. The repertoire was sequenced with immunoSEQ multiplex PCR; TCRdb's copy has only in-frame clones and lacks some. The sample includes tens of thousands of clones, 74% of them seen just once. The chain is built from TRBV3-1 (or the pseudogene TRBV3-2) and TRBJ2-1; unclear D gene. The sequence was collected from a woman older than 75 with acute or convalescent COVID-19. The sample taken for sequencing was peripheral blood. The CDR3 DNA reads TGTGCCAGCAGCCACGGTCCGGGTTACAATGAGCAGTTCTTC. As protein: CASSHGPGYNEQFF.